This TCR beta chain derives from a study of control samples from healthy donors and cancer patients. Sequenced by immunoSEQ multiplex PCR; TCRdb stores in-frame clones only, minus some. The sample consists of 120,000 or so clones, roughly 87% of them appearing once. CDR1 and CDR2 (germline): MNHNS, SASEGT. The CDR3 loop spans 13 amino acids. With V trimmed by 5 bases and J by 5 bases, 4 bases remained unmatched. J is TRBJ1-2 and V is TRBV6-1, with TRBD1 identical over 8 bases. The specimen was blood. This clonotype was sampled from a man between 40 and 49 years old in good health. The CDR3 region is CASSSRTGYGYTF. CDR3 in DNA: TGTGCCAGCAGTTCTAGGACAGGGTATGGCTACACCTTC.